Below are 29 T cell receptor beta chains sequenced from a single sample in a study of OX40 agonist ivuxolimab in advanced cancers. TCRdb's table, derived via immunoSEQ multiplex PCR, lists solely in-frame clones and lacks some. The repertoire includes tens of thousands of clones, around 86% of them detected once, and 3% to 4% sits in the top ten. This specimen was CD4+ or CD8+ T cells sorted from blood, taken in a trial of the OX40 agonist ivuxolimab. These receptors were obtained from an adult with an advanced solid tumor such as melanoma, head and neck, liver or kidney cancer.

This clone was recorded only once. The chain has TRBV5-8 and TRBJ2-5; D unclear. The length of the CDR3 is 13 residues. Germline V gene sequence: CDR1 SGHTS, CDR2 YDEGEE. V lost 2 bases and J lost 3, with 8 bases in between. CDR3 loop: CASSFSRKETQYF. CDR3 sequence (DNA): TGTGCCAGCAGCTTCTCGAGAAAAGAGACCCAGTACTTC.

This clone was recorded once. The chain has TRBV6-6 and TRBJ2-3; a weak D match, TRBD2 (5 bases). The CDR3 totals 16 residues. The germline V gene encodes CDR1 MNHNY and CDR2 SVGAGI (reference sequence). V dropped 2 bases and J dropped 6 bases, with 18 bases sitting between them. CDR3 residues: CASSYPPEAAVDTQYF. The CDR3 bases are TGTGCCAGCAGTTACCCGCCGGAGGCGGCTGTGGATACGCAGTATTTT.

CDR3 DNA sequence: TGTGCCAGCAGCGTAGTCACAGGGGGCGTAAGTCAGCCCCAGCATTTT. This translates into CASSVVTGGVSQPQHF. V usage is TRBV9 and J usage is TRBJ1-5, with TRBD1 identical over 9 bases. Germline assignment: CDR1 SGDLS and CDR2 YYNGEE. CDR3 length equals 16 residues. The V gene end was trimmed by 0 bases and the J gene end by 6 bases; junction bases not matched to a gene: 7.

The sample holds a few counts of this clone. V is TRBV9 and J is TRBJ2-5, with D unclear. The CDR3 sequence is 14 residues long. V lost 0 bases and J lost 2, with 8 bases in between. CDR1 and CDR2 from the germline V gene are SGDLS and YYNGEE. The CDR3 protein is CASSVAQKQETQYF. The CDR3 DNA follows: TGTGCCAGCAGCGTAGCCCAGAAACAAGAGACCCAGTACTTC. The complete variable domain, with remaining parts taken from reference TRBV9 and TRBJ2-5, reads DSGVTQTPKHLITATGQRVTLRCSPRSGDLSVYWYQQSLDQGLQFLIQYYNGEERAKGNILERFSAQQFPDLHSELNLSSLELGDSALYFCASSVAQKQETQYFGPGTRLLVL.

The rearrangement links TRBV6-5 to TRBJ1-2; 11 bases are a match to TRBD1. The V and J ends lost 0 bases and 4 bases, in that order; junction bases with no gene match: 4. The CDR3 is 16 amino acids. Germline values: CDR1 MNHEY, CDR2 SVGAGI. As DNA, the CDR3 is TGTGCCAGCAGTTACTCTAGGACAGGGGGCTCCTATGGCTACACCTTC. Translated: CASSYSRTGGSYGYTF.

The chain joins TRBV18 to TRBJ1-5, with TRBD1 as a possible D gene (5 bases). Germline CDR1 is KGHSH and CDR2 is LQKENI. There are 14 residues in the CDR3. Trimming cost V 3 bases and J 4 bases, with 10 bases left between them. This CDR3 reads CASSPDGGNQPQHF. The CDR3 DNA reads as TGTGCCAGCTCACCCGACGGGGGTAATCAGCCCCAGCATTTT.

The chain uses TRBV5-1 and TRBJ2-1; 9 bases are a match to TRBD1. The CDR3 runs 15 residues. Unmatched junction bases numbered 5, after V lost 4 bases and J lost 3 bases. The V gene's germline CDR1 is SGHRS and CDR2 YFSETQ. The DNA for the CDR3 is TGCGCCAGCAGCCAGGGACAGGGAAACTACAATGAGCAGTTCTTC. This codes for CASSQGQGNYNEQFF.

CDR3 amino acids: CASSKVLAGSDTQYF. CDR3 DNA sequence: TGTGCCAGTAGTAAGGTACTAGCGGGTTCAGATACGCAGTATTTT. The rearrangement links TRBV19 to TRBJ2-3, with 9 bases fitting TRBD2. The ends lost 4 bases at V and 4 bases at J; junction bases unmatched: 6. The germline gives CDR1 LNHDA, CDR2 SQIVND (reference sequence). The CDR3 is 15 amino acids.

The chain links TRBV27 to TRBJ1-1; D may be TRBD1 (6 bases). Per germline, CDR1 MNHEY and CDR2 SMNVEV (reference sequence). V was clipped by 0 bases and J by 5 bases, with 7 bases between them. The CDR3 loop spans 13 amino acids. CDR3 bases: TGTGCCAGCAGTTTATCAGGGGGGACTGAAGCTTTCTTT. Protein sequence: CASSLSGGTEAFF.

The gene calls are TRBV11-3 and TRBJ2-5; no firm D call. This CDR3 region has 17 residues. CDR1 is SGHNT and CDR2 is YENEEA in the germline V gene. Trimming took 0 bases from V and 1 from J, leaving 15 bases between them. The CDR3 region is CASSLDGQYPLQETQYF. In nucleotides, the CDR3 is TGTGCCAGCAGCTTAGATGGTCAGTACCCTCTCCAAGAGACCCAGTACTTC.

This clone is a singleton in its sample. The rearrangement joins TRBV4-3 to TRBJ1-3; 7 bases fit TRBD1. Germline V gene lookup returns CDR1 LGHNA and CDR2 YSLEER. V shed 7 bases, J shed 1 base, and the junction held 7 bases outside the gene matches. The CDR3 is 15 residues long. Here the CDR3 DNA reads TGCGCCAGCACACCGACAGGGAGTTCTGGAAACACCATATATTTT. Protein: CASTPTGSSGNTIYF.

The genes are TRBV11-2 and TRBJ2-1; 11 bases fit TRBD2. Germline lookup yields CDR1 SGHAT and CDR2 FQNNGV. This CDR3 spans 15 amino acids. The J segment lost 7 bases and the V segment lost 5 bases, leaving 7 bases of the junction unmatched. This chain's CDR3 is CASSTLAGGPNEQFF. The CDR3 DNA sequence: TGTGCCAGCAGCACATTAGCGGGGGGGCCTAATGAGCAGTTCTTC.

V and J are TRBV7-9 and TRBJ1-2, with D hard to call. Germline-derived CDR1 and CDR2 are SEHNR and FQNEAQ (reference sequence). CDR3 length: 11 residues. Trimming removed 1 base at V and 7 bases at J, with 4 bases between. The CDR3 bases are TGTGCCAGCAGCTTAGGAGGTGGCTACACCTTC. Translated: CASSLGGGYTF.

The gene calls are TRBV4-3 and TRBJ1-1, with D possibly being TRBD1 (5 bases). The CDR3 sequence is 15 residues long. CDR1 and CDR2 from the germline V gene are LGHNA and YSLEER. Trimming pared 0 bases from V and 7 bases from J, leaving 15 bases between. CDR3 region: CASSQEGGAQNEAFF. CDR3 nucleotide sequence: TGCGCCAGCAGCCAAGAGGGAGGGGCGCAAAATGAAGCTTTCTTT.

The chain uses TRBV6-5 and TRBJ2-7; a possible D gene is TRBD1 (6 bases). The V end was cut by 2 bases, the J end by 3 bases, with 11 bases between. The CDR3 runs to 14 residues. From germline, CDR1 is MNHEY and CDR2 SVGAGI. This chain's CDR3 is CASSYRQANYEQYF. The DNA of the CDR3 is TGTGCCAGCAGTTACCGACAGGCTAACTACGAGCAGTACTTC.

V is TRBV10-3 and J is TRBJ2-5, with D perhaps TRBD1 (6 bases). The DNA end is a closer match to TRBJ2-7, so the J assignment may be wrong. CDR3 size: 11 residues. The germline CDR1 and CDR2 sequences are ENHRY and SYGVKD. Here the CDR3 reads CATRQDYEQYF. CDR3 DNA: TGTGCCACCCGACAGGACTACGAGCAGTACTTC.

The rearrangement joins TRBV7-3 to TRBJ2-1, with D perhaps TRBD1 (5 bases). The CDR3 spans 13 residues. Looked up from germline, CDR1 is SGHTA and CDR2 is FQGTGA. Trimming left V 3 bases short and J 8 bases short, with 11 bases between. The CDR3 DNA is TGTGCCAGCAGCTTTTCAGGGATCGATGAGCAGTTCTTC. Its protein product is CASSFSGIDEQFF.

This clone was recorded a few times. DNA of the CDR3: TGCAGCGTTGGCTGGAACATGAACACTGAAGCTTTCTTT. This encodes CSVGWNMNTEAFF. The gene calls are TRBV29-1 and TRBJ1-1; D gene uncertain. V shed 4 bases and J shed 0 bases, with 9 bases lying between them. Germline CDR1 SQVTM, CDR2 ANQGSEA. This CDR3 has 13 residues.

This clone was detected a few times. The V and J genes are TRBV6-4 and TRBJ2-7, with D perhaps matching TRBD1 (6 bases). Germline V CDR1 and CDR2: MRHNA, SNTAGT. The CDR3 length is 15 residues. V dropped 6 bases and J dropped 4 bases, with 19 bases sitting between them. The CDR3 DNA reads as TGTGCCAGCAGCGACCTACAGGGCCGGGCTTACGAGCAGTACTTC. Amino acids: CASSDLQGRAYEQYF.

The chain combines TRBV9 with TRBJ2-5, with D perhaps TRBD2 (6 bases). V dropped 0 bases and J dropped 5 bases, with 8 bases sitting between them. The CDR3 contains 13 residues. Germline lookup yields CDR1 SGDLS and CDR2 YYNGEE. The CDR3 sequence: CASSVVGGETQYF. Here the CDR3 DNA reads TGTGCCAGCAGCGTAGTTGGGGGGGAGACCCAGTACTTC.

About this clone itself: A read error may account for a junction end that differs from germline. The CDR3: CASSPGGSSYNEQFF. The CDR3 bases are TGTGCTAGCAGCCCGGGGGGGAGCTCCTACAATGAGCAGTTCTTC. The chain joins TRBV7-7 to TRBJ2-1; 8 bases fit TRBD2. The CDR3 totals 15 residues. The germline gives CDR1 SSHAT, CDR2 FNYEAQ (reference sequence).

In this sample, this clone turned up a few times. DNA of the CDR3: TGTGCCAGCAGCCGAAGCGGAGATACGCAGTATTTT. Protein sequence: CASSRSGDTQYF. The chain combines TRBV11-1 with TRBJ2-3; tentatively, D is TRBD2 (5 bases). Germline CDR1 SGHAT, CDR2 FQDESV (reference sequence). The CDR3 runs to 12 residues. V dropped 5 bases and J dropped 5 bases, with 8 bases sitting between them.

The chain couples TRBV27 to TRBJ1-2; tentatively, D is TRBD1 (5 bases). Germline-derived CDR1 and CDR2 are MNHEY and SMNVEV (reference sequence). The CDR3 has 15 amino acids. Trimming stripped 4 bases from V and 4 bases from J, with 16 bases between. The CDR3 loop is CASSSAGGLGYGYTF. DNA for the CDR3: TGTGCCAGCAGTTCCGCTGGGGGATTGGGCTATGGCTACACCTTC.

V usage is TRBV20-1 and J usage is TRBJ2-5; the D is unclear. Germline assignment: CDR1 DFQATT and CDR2 SNEGSKA (reference sequence). V gave up 5 bases and J gave up 5 bases, with 9 bases separating them. The CDR3 spans 11 residues. The CDR3 nucleotides are TGCAGTGCTGCTCAGAGGGAGACCCAGTACTTC. This sequence encodes CSAAQRETQYF.

The chain uses TRBV11-3 and TRBJ2-3; no clear D gene. The V gene lost 5 bases and the J gene lost 2 bases, with 20 bases spanning the gap. CDR1 is SGHNT, CDR2 YENEEA, per germline. The CDR3 has 17 residues. CDR3 DNA sequence: TGTGCCAGCAGCCCTCCCTCTGGGTTTTTCAACACAGATACGCAGTATTTT. Its translation: CASSPPSGFFNTDTQYF.

This sequence joins TRBV5-1 and TRBJ2-2; D possibly corresponds to TRBD2 (5 bases). CDR3 length equals 14 residues. Per the germline V gene, CDR1 is SGHRS and CDR2 is YFSETQ. The ends were cut back, 6 bases at V and 4 bases at J, with 13 bases in the middle. CDR3 sequence: CASTGLTFTGELFF. CDR3 DNA sequence: TGCGCCAGCACAGGACTTACCTTCACCGGGGAGCTGTTTTTT.

The chain couples TRBV11-1 to TRBJ2-7; D gene unclear. The ends were cut back, 2 bases at V and 2 bases at J, with 10 bases in the middle. Per germline, CDR1 SGHAT and CDR2 FQDESV (reference sequence). This CDR3 region has 14 residues. The CDR3 is CASSLIRSTYEQYF. The CDR3 DNA is TGTGCCAGCAGCTTAATCAGGTCGACCTACGAGCAGTACTTC.

This clone has only one observation. The V gene is TRBV6-1, the J gene TRBJ1-5, with a weak D call TRBD1 (6 bases). CDR3 length equals 14 residues. The V end lost 5 bases, the J end lost 1 base, and 9 bases lay between the germline ends. In germline, CDR1 is MNHNS, CDR2 SASEGT. This chain's CDR3 is CASSPDRSNQPQHF. The CDR3 region has the DNA TGTGCCAGCAGTCCCGACAGGAGCAATCAGCCCCAGCATTTT.

The J gene is TRBJ2-3, the V gene TRBV2; 10 bases are a match to TRBD2. Per the germline V gene, CDR1 is SNHLY and CDR2 is FYNNEI. V dropped 2 bases and J dropped 1; count of bases not matched to a gene: 0. CDR3 length: 15 residues. The CDR3 nucleotides are TGTGCCAGCAGTGAACTAGCGGGGGGCACAGATACGCAGTATTTT. Translating gives CASSELAGGTDTQYF.